This T cell receptor (beta chain) derives from a study of T cells in Graves' hyperthyroidism and ophthalmopathy. On the study more broadly: Peripheral blood was taken when the disease was first diagnosed, before any treatment began.

It was RNA transcripts that yielded the amplified TCR beta CDR3 regions. When the TCR CDR3 underwent first-round RT-PCR, the HTBI primer set was used. In TCRdb, the multiplex PCR reads were re-called with MiXCR into one record per CDR3 protein. The sample lists about 840,000 distinct CDR3 sequences, more than 30% occurring once. The CDR3 has 11 amino acids. Germline V gene data show CDR1 as DFQATT and CDR2 as SNEGSKA (reference sequence). V lost 3 bases, J lost 6 bases, and 9 bases lay in between. This clonotype was seen only a few times. The antigen remains undetermined. Study-level results: A model of 13 V-J pairs discriminated ophthalmopathy from stable hyperthyroidism.

The chain recombines TRBV20-1 with TRBJ2-7; D is uncertain. Sequenced input: blood. This receptor was identified in a young man with Graves' hyperthyroidism. The CDR3 sequence is CSASEVVEQYF. The CDR3 region has the DNA TGCAGTGCTAGTGAAGTAGTCGAGCAGTACTTC.